This is a list of T cell receptor beta chains from one sample in a study of T cells after yellow fever vaccination. TCRdb passed the 5' RACE reads through MiXCR, listing each CDR3 protein once. The repertoire holds 360,000 or so distinct CDR3 sequences, with more than 9% as singletons. Source: PBMCs, taken on the day of the first yellow fever vaccination. The source of these receptors is a man aged 18 to 29 who received the YFV17D yellow fever vaccine. CDR3s include the opening cysteine and the closing phenylalanine or tryptophan. The order of the fields is D gene, J gene, clone size, V gene, CDR3 DNA, CDR3 protein. D genes are given only for firm matches. Clone size is given for some rows only: seen once, a few or many times, or a class if the clone is expanded.

. TRBJ1-2 few TRBV12-3/TRBV12-4 TGTGCCAGCAGTACCCCAGGGAGTTCATACTATGGCTACACCTTC CASSTPGSSYYGYTF
TRBD2 TRBJ2-5 few TRBV6-5 TGTGCCAGCAGTTTAGCGGGGGCTCGAGAGACCCAGTACTTC CASSLAGARETQYF
TRBD1 TRBJ1-2 few TRBV18 TGTGCCAGCTCACGACAGGGTGAGGACTATGGCTACACCTTC CASSRQGEDYGYTF
. TRBJ2-1 . TRBV4-1 TGCGCCAGCAGCCAAGACGATGATACAGGGAACTACAATGAGCAGTTCTTC CASSQDDDTGNYNEQFF
. TRBJ2-1 few TRBV6-2/TRBV6-3 TGTGCCAGCAGGGCACCGGGACAAAAACCGAATGAGCAGTTCTTC CASRAPGQKPNEQFF
. TRBJ1-2 few TRBV19 TGTGCCAGTAGTATCCCCGGAGCGGAAATGAACTATGGCTACACCTTC CASSIPGAEMNYGYTF
TRBD1 TRBJ2-1 . TRBV7-2 TGTGCCAGCAGCTTAGTGACAGGGGGCGCCTACAATGAGCAGTTCTTC CASSLVTGGAYNEQFF
TRBD2 TRBJ2-5 many TRBV7-9 TGTGCCAGCAGCGTAGCGGGGGAAGGGGAAGAGACCCAGTACTTC CASSVAGEGEETQYF
. TRBJ2-5 few TRBV20-1 TGCAGTGTTTCCCTCCCGGGAGTACTCCAAGAGACCCAGTACTTC CSVSLPGVLQETQYF
. TRBJ2-7 . TRBV10-3 TGTGCCATCAGGACAGCAAACTACGAGCAGTACTTC CAIRTANYEQYF
. TRBJ2-2 . TRBV7-2 TGTGCCAGCAGCTTACTTTCTGGGGCCGGGGAGCTGTTTTTT CASSLLSGAGELFF
. TRBJ2-5 . TRBV6-5 TGTGCCAGCAGTGACTCAGGTGGAGAGACCCAGTACTTC CASSDSGGETQYF
TRBD1 TRBJ2-3 . TRBV5-5 TGTGCCAGCAGCTTGGGCGACAGGGCCTCAGATACGCAGTATTTT CASSLGDRASDTQYF
TRBD1 TRBJ2-1 . TRBV5-8 TGTGCCAGGAGCCCGAGGGGACAGTACTACAATGAGCAGTTCTTC CARSPRGQYYNEQFF
. TRBJ2-2 . TRBV5-1 TGCGCCAGCAGCTTGGATCCATTATCTAACACCGGGGAGCTGTTTTTT CASSLDPLSNTGELFF
TRBD2 TRBJ2-1 few TRBV7-2 TGTGCCAGCAGCCGAAGCGGGGGGGCGATCAATGAGCAGTTCTTC CASSRSGGAINEQFF
TRBD1 TRBJ1-1 . TRBV5-8 TGTGCCAGCAGCCGGACAGGGACGAACACTGAAGCTTTCTTT CASSRTGTNTEAFF
TRBD2 TRBJ2-3 . TRBV7-2 TGTGCCAGCAGCCCTGGGGTGGCTAGCGGGGGGGCTTATACGCAGTATTTT CASSPGVASGGAYTQYF
TRBD2 TRBJ2-2 . TRBV4-1 TGCGCCAGCAGCCAAGGTCGGGGGGTGAACACCGGGGAGCTGTTTTTT CASSQGRGVNTGELFF
. TRBJ2-5 few TRBV7-9 TGTGCCAGCAGGTTCCCGACTAGACGGACCCAGTACTTC CASRFPTRRTQYF
. TRBJ2-1 few TRBV9 TGTGCCAGCAGCGTAGGAGCGGATGAGCAGTTCTTC CASSVGADEQFF
TRBD2 TRBJ2-3 many TRBV20-1 TGCAGTGCCTCCCGGGGACTAGCTTCTGTTACGCAGTATTTT CSASRGLASVTQYF